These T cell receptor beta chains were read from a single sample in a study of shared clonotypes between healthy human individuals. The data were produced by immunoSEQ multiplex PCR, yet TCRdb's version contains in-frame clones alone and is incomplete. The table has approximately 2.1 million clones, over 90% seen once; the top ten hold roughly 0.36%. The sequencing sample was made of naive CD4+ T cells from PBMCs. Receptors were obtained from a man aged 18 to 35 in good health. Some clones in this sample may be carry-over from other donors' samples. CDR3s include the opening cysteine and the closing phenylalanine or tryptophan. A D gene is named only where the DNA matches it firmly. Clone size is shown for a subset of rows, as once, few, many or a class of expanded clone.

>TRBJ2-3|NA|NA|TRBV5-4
TGTGCCAGCAGCTGGGGGGGCGGCACAGATACGCAGTATTTT
CASSWGGGTDTQYF
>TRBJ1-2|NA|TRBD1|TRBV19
TGTGCCAGTAGTATTGACAGGGATGGCTACACCTTC
CASSIDRDGYTF
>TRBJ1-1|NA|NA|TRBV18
TGTGCCAGCTCCGAGAGGAACACTGAAGCTTTCTTT
CASSERNTEAFF
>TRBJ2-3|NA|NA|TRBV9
TGTGCCAGCAGCGAGGGCAGGGGCGGGAGAAATTCAGATACGCAGTATTTT
CASSEGRGGRNSDTQYF
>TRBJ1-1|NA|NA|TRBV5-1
TGCGCCAGCAGCCCCGGAGTGGGCAGCCAGAACACTGAAGCTTTCTTT
CASSPGVGSQNTEAFF
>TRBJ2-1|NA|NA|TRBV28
TGTGCCAGCAGCTACCGGACAGGAGCGGGTGGTAATGAGCAGTTCTTC
CASSYRTGAGGNEQFF
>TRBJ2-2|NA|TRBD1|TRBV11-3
TGTGCCAGCAGCCCCTGGGACAGGCCCGGGGAGCTGTTTTTT
CASSPWDRPGELFF
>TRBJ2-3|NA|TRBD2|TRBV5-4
TGTGCCAGCAGTAAATATAGCGGGATCGCAGATACGCAGTATTTT
CASSKYSGIADTQYF
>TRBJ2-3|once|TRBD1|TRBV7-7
TGTGCCAGCAGCTCCGGGACAGCCGCAGATACGCAGTATTTT
CASSSGTAADTQYF
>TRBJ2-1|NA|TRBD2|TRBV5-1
TGCGCCAGCAGCTCCAGGAAGGGAGGGAGAACGTCCAATGAGCAGTTCTTC
CASSSRKGGRTSNEQFF
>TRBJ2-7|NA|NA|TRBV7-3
TGTGCCAGCAGCGCGACAGGTACCTACGAGCAGTACTTC
CASSATGTYEQYF
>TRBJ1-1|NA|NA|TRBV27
TGTGCCAGCAGTTTAAAGGGTCCGGGAACTGAAGCTTTCTTT
CASSLKGPGTEAFF
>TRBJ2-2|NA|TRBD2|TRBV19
TGTGCCAGTACCCTCGGCCGGGCTAGCGGGAGGGCCATCACCGGGGAGCTGTTTTTT
CASTLGRASGRAITGELFF
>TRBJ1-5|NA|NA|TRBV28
TGTGCCAGCAGCCCCGCCCACATCTATAGCAATCAGCCCCAGCATTTT
CASSPAHIYSNQPQHF
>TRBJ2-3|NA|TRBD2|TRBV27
TGTGCCAGCAGTTTTAGAACGGCGGGAGGAACAGATACGCAGTATTTT
CASSFRTAGGTDTQYF
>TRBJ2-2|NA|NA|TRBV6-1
TGTGCCACCCAAGGGCATGGCACCGGGGAGCTGTTTTTT
CATQGHGTGELFF
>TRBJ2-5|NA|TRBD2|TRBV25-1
TGTGCCAGCAGTGAATATGGACTAGCGGGAGTGTCCCGGGAGACCCAGTACTTC
CASSEYGLAGVSRETQYF
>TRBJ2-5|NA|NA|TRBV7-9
TGTGCCAGCAGCTTAGAGGGAAGTGAGACCCAGTACTTC
CASSLEGSETQYF
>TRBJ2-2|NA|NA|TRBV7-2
TGTGCCAGCAGCCCGAACACCGGGGAGCTGTTTTTT
CASSPNTGELFF
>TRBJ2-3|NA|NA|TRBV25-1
TGTGCCAGCAGGGGACCCTTCACAGATACGCAGTATTTT
CASRGPFTDTQYF
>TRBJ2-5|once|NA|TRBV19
TGTGCCAGTAGTATCTCGGGCGGCGAGACCCAGTACTTC
CASSISGGETQYF
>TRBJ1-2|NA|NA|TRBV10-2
TGCGCCAGCAACTTATCCCCAACTAACTATGGCTACACCTTC
CASNLSPTNYGYTF